One and the same sample provided the 12 T cell receptor beta chains below, sequenced in a study of T cell responses to AZD1222 COVID-19 vaccine. Libraries were prepared by immunoSEQ multiplex PCR; TCRdb keeps only in-frame clonotypes and omits some of them. The sample carries 95,000 to 150,000 clones, more than 70% recorded once. Here the sequenced sample was peripheral blood, taken on day 0 of AZD1222 vaccination. The receptors derive from an adult in good health.

The genes are TRBV4-3 and TRBJ1-2; 11 nucleotides match TRBD1. Germline values: CDR1 LGHNA, CDR2 YSLEER. Trimming removed 6 bases from V and 4 bases from J; junction bases left unmatched: 4. The CDR3 spans 14 residues. CDR3 amino acids: CASSWDRGTYGYTF. CDR3 coding DNA: TGCGCCAGCAGTTGGGACAGGGGGACCTATGGCTACACCTTC.

This rearrangement joins TRBV12-5 to TRBJ2-3, with TRBD2 identical over 8 bases. The CDR3 extends over 14 amino acids. Trimming removed 7 bases from V and 4 bases from J; junction bases left unmatched: 7. Germline V gene sequence: CDR1 LGHNT, CDR2 FRNRAP. The CDR3 protein is CASAPTSEADTQYF. As DNA, the CDR3 is TGTGCTAGTGCCCCGACTAGCGAGGCAGATACGCAGTATTTT.

The J gene is TRBJ1-5, the V gene TRBV6-5, with D hard to call. Trimming removed 2 bases at V and 6 bases at J, with 8 bases between. Germline lookup yields CDR1 MNHEY and CDR2 SVGAGI. This CDR3 spans 13 amino acids. CDR3 protein: CASSYGEGQPQHF. For the CDR3, the DNA is TGTGCCAGCAGTTACGGAGAGGGTCAGCCCCAGCATTTT.

This clone was recorded once. This chain connects TRBV19 to TRBJ2-7, with D unresolved. From germline, CDR1 is LNHDA and CDR2 SQIVND (reference sequence). This CDR3 is built from 14 residues. Trimming removed 4 bases from V and 5 bases from J, with 15 bases in between. The CDR3 DNA reads as TGTGCCAGTAGTAGGGCCCCAAGTGAGGACGAGCAGTACTTC. It yields the protein CASSRAPSEDEQYF.

This clone was picked up one time. The chain combines TRBV2 with TRBJ1-2, with no clear D. Per germline, CDR1 SNHLY and CDR2 FYNNEI. V was trimmed by 2 bases and J by 0 bases, leaving 19 bases between them. CDR3 size: 18 residues. CDR3 bases: TGTGCCAGCAGTGAAATGGGAGCCGGACGGCCAGCTAACTATGGCTACACCTTC. Its translation: CASSEMGAGRPANYGYTF.

The chain combines TRBV10-3 with TRBJ1-1; 8 nucleotides agree with TRBD1. The V gene end was trimmed by 11 bases and the J gene end by 5 bases; junction bases not matched to a gene: 10. Germline V lookup: CDR1 ENHRY, CDR2 SYGVKD. This CDR3 contains 13 residues. In DNA, the CDR3 is TGTGCCTCCCAGGGCAGGGGGCGAACTGAAGCTTTCTTT. Its translation: CASQGRGRTEAFF.

The J gene is TRBJ1-2, the V gene TRBV7-2, with 7 bases fitting TRBD1. After removal of 3 bases from V and 2 bases from J, the junction contained 9 bases not matched to a gene. CDR1 is SGHTA and CDR2 is FQGNSA in the germline V gene. The CDR3 sequence is 16 residues long. For the CDR3, the DNA is TGTGCCAGCAGCTTCAAGGGGGCTAGTGCCAACTATGGCTACACCTTC. It encodes CASSFKGASANYGYTF.

The V gene is TRBV7-3, the J gene TRBJ2-1; a possible D gene is TRBD2 (6 bases). This CDR3 has 16 residues. Trimming stripped 5 bases from V and 3 bases from J, with 17 bases between. In germline, CDR1 is SGHTA, CDR2 FQGTGA. CDR3 bases: TGTGCCAGCAGCCCTACGCCGGGACTTAACTACAATGAGCAGTTCTTC. It specifies CASSPTPGLNYNEQFF.

This clone was counted between two and nine times. This chain links TRBV6-2 or TRBV6-3 with TRBJ1-5, with D unresolved. Germline values: CDR1 MNHEY, CDR2 SVGEGT. V shed 2 bases and J shed 0 bases, with 5 bases lying between them. This CDR3 is 14 amino acids long. CDR3 loop: CASSYGLSNQPQHF. In nucleotides, the CDR3 is TGTGCCAGCAGTTACGGGCTTAGCAATCAGCCCCAGCATTTT.

The chain carries TRBV11-2 and TRBJ2-2; D is unclear. Germline loops: CDR1 SGHAT, CDR2 FQNNGV. CDR3 length equals 15 residues. Trimming took 0 bases from V and 0 from J, leaving 5 bases between them. CDR3: CASSLDTTNTGELFF. The CDR3 bases are TGTGCCAGCAGCTTAGATACCACGAACACCGGGGAGCTGTTTTTT.

V gene TRBV7-6 combines with J gene TRBJ1-4; D may be TRBD1 (6 bases). CDR3 length: 15 residues. Germline V gives CDR1 SGHVS, CDR2 FNYEAQ. The V and J ends lost 5 bases and 6 bases respectively, with 16 bases between them. The CDR3 DNA is TGTGCCAGCAGCGACCGGGGGGGCGCGGATGAAAAACTGTTTTTT. This encodes CASSDRGGADEKLFF.

This chain joins TRBV6-6 and TRBJ1-4; TRBD1 aligns across 9 bases. The CDR3 consists of 16 residues. J gave up 4 bases and V 6 bases, and 9 bases lay outside the gene matches. Germline V CDR1 and CDR2: MNHNY, SVGAGI (reference sequence). CDR3 DNA: TGTGCCAGCAGCAAAAAACAGGGGGCGGTTAATGAAAAACTGTTTTTT. Protein product: CASSKKQGAVNEKLFF.